What follows are 14 T cell receptor beta chains derived from one specimen sequenced in a study of cytomegalovirus exposure and HLA in healthy donors. This table comes from immunoSEQ multiplex PCR, and its TCRdb copy is limited to in-frame clones, with some not included. The sample holds 60,000 to 65,000 clones, 95% seen once. Sequenced material: PBMCs. The receptors here all came from a woman aged 18-30 years in good health and CMV-seropositive.

The chain links TRBV6-5 to TRBJ2-2; 10 bases agree with TRBD1. The CDR3 consists of 15 residues. The germline CDR1 and CDR2 sequences are MNHEY and SVGAGI. Unmatched junction bases numbered 6, after V lost 7 bases and J lost 4 bases. CDR3 protein: CASTRQGAGTGELFF. In DNA, the CDR3 is TGTGCCAGCACCAGACAGGGGGCCGGCACCGGGGAGCTGTTTTTT.

The chain recombines TRBV6-6 with TRBJ2-5, with TRBD1 identical over 7 bases. The ends lost 7 bases at V and 4 bases at J; junction bases unmatched: 15. Germline lookup yields CDR1 MNHNY and CDR2 SVGAGI (reference sequence). The CDR3 is 16 amino acids. The CDR3 spells CASTRSGGSRGETQYF. Here the CDR3 DNA reads TGTGCCAGCACAAGGTCAGGGGGATCGAGAGGAGAGACCCAGTACTTC.

This rearrangement joins TRBV30 to TRBJ1-5; 7 nucleotides agree with TRBD1. Germline trimming cut 1 base from V and 3 bases from J; bases unmatched to any gene: 6. Per the germline V gene, CDR1 is GTSNPN and CDR2 is SVGIG (reference sequence). The CDR3 runs 15 residues. The CDR3: CAWSEDRRDNQPQHF. CDR3 in DNA: TGTGCCTGGAGTGAGGACAGGAGGGACAATCAGCCCCAGCATTTT.

The rearrangement links TRBV5-1 to TRBJ2-7; 11 nucleotides match TRBD1. CDR1 is SGHRS and CDR2 is YFSETQ in the germline V gene. CDR3 length: 15 amino acids. The junction had 4 bases not matched to a gene; V was cut back by 2 bases and J by 3 bases. CDR3 protein: CASSFEGQGGYEQYF. The CDR3 DNA reads TGCGCCAGCAGCTTTGAGGGACAGGGGGGCTACGAGCAGTACTTC.

V is TRBV28 and J is TRBJ2-1; D is uncertain. The CDR3 extends over 16 amino acids. Trimming stripped 1 base from V and 0 bases from J, with 10 bases between. Looked up from germline, CDR1 is MDHEN and CDR2 is SYDVKM. CDR3 sequence: CASSLFSGGSYNEQFF. CDR3 DNA sequence: TGTGCCAGCAGTTTATTTTCAGGTGGCTCCTACAATGAGCAGTTCTTC.

The rearrangement uses TRBV28 and TRBJ2-7; 7 bases are a match to TRBD2. Germline V gene data show CDR1 as MDHEN and CDR2 as SYDVKM. The CDR3 runs 15 residues. The V gene end was trimmed by 3 bases and the J gene end by 3 bases; junction bases not matched to a gene: 8. The CDR3 DNA reads TGTGCCAGCAGTTTGAGGACTAGTGTCAACTACGAGCAGTACTTC. Translated, it gives CASSLRTSVNYEQYF.

The J gene is TRBJ2-3, the V gene TRBV21-1; the DNA was not compared with TRBD2, the D call given in the table. TRBV21-1 is tagged as a pseudogene. This CDR3 is 17 amino acids long. This CDR3 is CASSKPGGPVGTDTQYF. The DNA of the CDR3 is TGTGCCAGCAGCAAACCCGGGGGGCCAGTCGGCACAGATACGCAGTATTTT.

The chain carries TRBV28 and TRBJ1-2; 7 bases align to TRBD1. The ends lost 3 bases at V and 2 bases at J; junction bases unmatched: 6. Germline V gene lookup returns CDR1 MDHEN and CDR2 SYDVKM. The CDR3 consists of 15 residues. CDR3 sequence reads: CASSFSTGINYGYTF. The CDR3 nucleotides read TGTGCCAGCAGTTTTTCGACAGGGATAAACTATGGCTACACCTTC.

This clone was recorded once. The chain employs TRBV11-3 and TRBJ2-1; 7 bases align to TRBD2. The CDR3 contains 14 residues. The V gene's germline CDR1 is SGHNT and CDR2 YENEEA. The V and J ends lost 3 bases and 6 bases, in that order; junction bases with no gene match: 5. This chain's CDR3 is CASSFGGSGNEQFF. DNA of the CDR3: TGTGCCAGCAGCTTTGGCGGGAGCGGCAATGAGCAGTTCTTC.

This CDR3 reads CASSVGRGTDQPQHF. The CDR3 nucleotides read TGTGCCAGCAGTGTCGGAAGGGGAACCGATCAGCCCCAGCATTTT. The chain recombines TRBV27 with TRBJ1-5; a possible D gene is TRBD1 (5 bases). Germline loops: CDR1 MNHEY, CDR2 SMNVEV (reference sequence). The CDR3 covers 15 residues. V was shortened by 5 bases and J by 5 bases, with 16 bases between the two germline ends.

This chain connects TRBV19 to TRBJ2-3, with TRBD2 matching 10 bases. The CDR3 length is 19 residues. Germline trimming cut 1 base from V and 4 bases from J; bases unmatched to any gene: 14. CDR1 and CDR2 from the germline V gene are LNHDA and SQIVND (reference sequence). The CDR3 loop is CASSIVGLAGAESSDTQYF. CDR3 sequence (DNA): TGTGCCAGTAGTATAGTCGGGCTAGCGGGAGCGGAAAGTTCAGATACGCAGTATTTT.

This sequence joins TRBV5-8 and TRBJ2-7, with unresolved D. V shed 0 bases and J shed 3 bases, with 19 bases lying between them. The CDR3 extends over 17 amino acids. Germline-derived CDR1 and CDR2 are SGHTS and YDEGEE. The CDR3 DNA reads as TGTGCCAGCAGCTTGGCTTTTCTACTTCACCGACTCTACGAGCAGTACTTC. As protein: CASSLAFLLHRLYEQYF.

This clone was seen a single time. This chain connects TRBV11-2 to TRBJ2-4; 7 positions agree with TRBD1. The CDR3 covers 17 residues. V lost 5 bases, J lost 3 bases, and 13 bases stayed unmatched. The germline V gene has CDR1 SGHAT and CDR2 FQNNGV. The CDR3 sequence: CASSKGGLSLGKNIQYF. Here the CDR3 DNA reads TGTGCCAGCAGCAAAGGGGGCCTTTCTTTAGGCAAAAACATTCAGTACTTC.

The V call is TRBV27, the J call TRBJ2-7; the D gene is possibly TRBD1 (5 bases). Between the trimmed V and J ends, which lost 0 bases and 2 bases, there was a span of 11 bases. Per germline, CDR1 MNHEY and CDR2 SMNVEV (reference sequence). The CDR3 loop spans 15 amino acids. CDR3 amino acids: CASSLSIDSPYEQYF. In DNA, the CDR3 is TGTGCCAGCAGTTTATCTATAGACAGTCCCTACGAGCAGTACTTC.